This passage covers 26 T cell receptor beta chains from one sample sequenced in a study of shared clonotypes between healthy human individuals. CD45RO-negative, CCR7-selected cells formed the naive CD8 fraction, which excluded terminally differentiated effector memory CD45RA+ cells. Produced via immunoSEQ multiplex PCR; TCRdb's table is partial and in-frame only. The data show under 850,000 clones, 92% seen once. The sequencing input was naive CD8+ T cells sorted from blood. All receptors derive from a man in his thirties or forties in good health.

The rearrangement links TRBV28 to TRBJ2-7; D is possibly TRBD1 (5 bases). CDR1 and CDR2 from the germline V gene are MDHEN and SYDVKM. This CDR3 is built from 14 residues. V lost 8 bases and J 2 bases, leaving 16 bases between the germline ends. CDR3 loop: CASGSTELTYEQYF. For the CDR3, the DNA is TGTGCCAGCGGATCGACAGAACTAACCTACGAGCAGTACTTC.

The chain couples TRBV4-2 to TRBJ2-3, with D perhaps being TRBD1 or TRBD2 (6 bases each). The CDR3 sequence is 16 residues long. Germline loops: CDR1 LGHNA, CDR2 YNFKEQ. V lost 10 bases and J lost 4, with 24 bases in between. This CDR3 reads CATLFSGPRGADTQYF. The CDR3 nucleotides read TGTGCCACTCTTTTTAGCGGACCTAGGGGGGCAGATACGCAGTATTTT.

This chain uses TRBV4-1 with TRBJ2-5; 11 bases fit TRBD2. CDR1 MGHRA and CDR2 YSYEKL come from the germline V gene. The trim removed 3 bases at V and 4 bases at J, leaving 10 bases unmatched. The CDR3 contains 17 residues. As DNA, the CDR3 is TGCGCCAGCAGCCACCTACTATTAGCGGGAGGGAGAGAGACCCAGTACTTC. It is translated as CASSHLLLAGGRETQYF.

V and J are TRBV2 and TRBJ1-1; 9 bases match TRBD1. The J segment lost 8 bases and the V segment lost 2 bases, leaving 9 bases of the junction unmatched. Germline V gene lookup returns CDR1 SNHLY and CDR2 FYNNEI. The CDR3 runs 15 residues. CDR3 coding DNA: TGTGCCAGCAGTGAATCGGGACAGGGTTGGGTGGAAGCTTTCTTT. Its translation is CASSESGQGWVEAFF.

This chain uses TRBV7-9 with TRBJ1-4, with a possible D match to TRBD1 (6 bases). This CDR3 comprises 14 residues. Germline CDR1 SEHNR, CDR2 FQNEAQ (reference sequence). The V gene lost 5 bases and the J gene lost 2 bases, with 9 bases spanning the gap. The CDR3 DNA reads TGTGCCAGCAGCCAAGGGGGTACTAATGAAAAACTGTTTTTT. It is translated as CASSQGGTNEKLFF.

The rearrangement uses TRBV29-1 and TRBJ2-7; D ambiguous. The CDR3 spans 12 residues. Germline assignment: CDR1 SQVTM and CDR2 ANQGSEA. The germline V and J ends were trimmed by 6 bases and 0 bases, with 9 bases remaining between them. The CDR3 sequence: CSVGSISYEQYF. CDR3 sequence (DNA): TGCAGCGTCGGGTCCATCTCCTACGAGCAGTACTTC.

This clone was seen more than once but under ten times. The chain combines TRBV11-2 with TRBJ1-1; 8 nucleotides align to TRBD1. Germline trimming cut 4 bases from V and 4 bases from J; bases unmatched to any gene: 8. Per the germline V gene, CDR1 is SGHAT and CDR2 is FQNNGV. The CDR3 is made up of 15 amino acids. CDR3 DNA sequence: TGTGCCAGCAGCTCCAGCAGGGGGCTGGGCACTGAAGCTTTCTTT. This gives the protein CASSSSRGLGTEAFF.

The chain employs TRBV15 and TRBJ1-5, with D hard to call. Trimming removed 1 base from V and 7 bases from J, with 11 bases in between. Germline V gene sequence: CDR1 LNHNV, CDR2 YYDKDF (reference sequence). CDR3 length equals 14 residues. The CDR3 is CATSRVRGNQPQHF. The CDR3 DNA reads as TGTGCCACCAGCAGAGTGAGAGGGAACCAGCCCCAGCATTTT.

The chain is built from TRBV7-9 and TRBJ2-7; the D gene is possibly TRBD2 (5 bases). The CDR3 totals 17 residues. Trimming pared 1 base from V and 0 bases from J, leaving 16 bases between. Germline CDR1 is SEHNR and CDR2 is FQNEAQ (reference sequence). The chain's CDR3 is CASSLVSAASSSYEQYF. The CDR3 coding sequence is TGTGCCAGCAGCTTAGTATCGGCGGCTAGCTCCTCCTACGAGCAGTACTTC.

The chain combines TRBV6-1 with TRBJ1-5; 8 nucleotides line up with TRBD1. CDR1 MNHNS and CDR2 SASEGT come from the germline V gene. V gave up 6 bases and J gave up 8 bases; unmatched junction bases: 6. The CDR3 runs 13 residues. CDR3 coding DNA: TGTGCCAGCAGAGCAGGGGGCTTAGAGCCCCAGCATTTT. This gives the protein CASRAGGLEPQHF.

The J gene is TRBJ2-7, the V gene TRBV2, with a possible D match to TRBD2 (5 bases). CDR1 and CDR2 from the germline V gene are SNHLY and FYNNEI. Trimming left V 0 bases short and J 2 bases short, with 5 bases between. This CDR3 contains 13 residues. In nucleotides, the CDR3 is TGTGCCAGCAGTGAAGCGCGGGCCTACGAGCAGTACTTC. Residues: CASSEARAYEQYF.

V is TRBV11-2 and J is TRBJ2-7; the D call may be TRBD1 or TRBD2 (5 bases each). V was clipped by 4 bases and J by 6 bases, with 7 bases between them. The CDR3 contains 11 residues. Germline V gene sequence: CDR1 SGHAT, CDR2 FQNNGV. CDR3 bases: TGTGCCAGCAGCTCGAGGGGCGAGCAGTACTTC. It specifies CASSSRGEQYF. Based on the CDR3 plus reference TRBV11-2 and TRBJ2-7, the full variable domain is EAGVAQSPRYKIIEKRQSVAFWCNPISGHATLYWYQQILGQGPKLLIQFQNNGVVDDSQLPKDRFSAERLKGVDSTLKIQPAKLEDSAVYLCASSSRGEQYFGPGTRLTVT.

This clone appeared once. This chain links TRBV2 with TRBJ2-7; 8 nucleotides match TRBD1. Trimming removed 2 bases from V and 2 bases from J; junction bases left unmatched: 2. CDR1 and CDR2 from the germline V gene are SNHLY and FYNNEI. The CDR3 totals 14 residues. The CDR3 region is CASSELDRAYEQYF. CDR3 coding DNA: TGTGCCAGCAGTGAATTGGACAGGGCCTACGAGCAGTACTTC.

This clone was seen just once. This chain uses TRBV5-1 with TRBJ2-3, with TRBD2 matching over 8 bases. With V trimmed by 1 base and J by 3 bases, 4 bases remained unmatched. Germline-derived CDR1 and CDR2 are SGHRS and YFSETQ. The CDR3 consists of 15 residues. Here the CDR3 DNA reads TGCGCCAGCAGCTTGAGCGGGGGAGGAACAGATACGCAGTATTTT. Translated: CASSLSGGGTDTQYF.

The gene calls are TRBV4-2 and TRBJ2-1; TRBD2 matches 9 bases. Unmatched junction bases numbered 10, after V lost 1 base and J lost 9 bases. Germline V gene data show CDR1 as LGHNA and CDR2 as YNFKEQ. The CDR3 is made up of 16 amino acids. The CDR3: CASSQGVAGEVGEQFF. The DNA for the CDR3 is TGTGCCAGCAGCCAAGGGGTAGCGGGAGAGGTCGGTGAGCAGTTCTTC.

V is TRBV9 and J is TRBJ2-1; D possibly corresponds to TRBD2 (6 bases). Trimming shortened V by 4 bases and J by 4 bases, and 15 bases separated the two germline ends. The CDR3 spans 15 residues. The germline V gene encodes CDR1 SGDLS and CDR2 YYNGEE. This CDR3 is CASSPGERAYNEQFF. For the CDR3, the DNA is TGTGCCAGCAGCCCCGGGGAGCGGGCGTACAATGAGCAGTTCTTC. Using reference TRBV9 and TRBJ2-1 for the parts outside the CDR3, the full variable domain is DSGVTQTPKHLITATGQRVTLRCSPRSGDLSVYWYQQSLDQGLQFLIQYYNGEERAKGNILERFSAQQFPDLHSELNLSSLELGDSALYFCASSPGERAYNEQFFGPGTRLTVL.

The genes are TRBV28 and TRBJ2-3, with 7 bases matching TRBD1. V lost 5 bases to trimming and J lost 4 bases; unmatched junction nucleotides: 9. CDR1 MDHEN and CDR2 SYDVKM come from the germline V gene. This CDR3 is built from 15 residues. The chain's CDR3 is CASSNTEGAADTQYF. Here the CDR3 DNA reads TGTGCCAGCAGTAACACAGAGGGGGCCGCAGATACGCAGTATTTT.

The chain is built from TRBV4-3 and TRBJ2-5; D gene ambiguous. From germline, CDR1 is LGHNA and CDR2 YSLEER. Trimming took off 3 bases at V and 0 bases at J, with 11 bases between the two ends. This CDR3 comprises 15 residues. In DNA form, the CDR3 reads TGCGCCAGCAGCCATTCGGTTGGAGACCAAGAGACCCAGTACTTC. Protein: CASSHSVGDQETQYF.

The chain recombines TRBV30 with TRBJ2-1, with 11 nucleotides matching TRBD2. Trimming removed 1 base from V and 6 bases from J; junction bases left unmatched: 2. Germline CDR1 reads GTSNPN; CDR2 reads SVGIG (reference sequence). The CDR3 runs to 14 residues. The CDR3 here is CAWSELAGVNEQFF. In nucleotides, the CDR3 is TGTGCCTGGAGTGAACTAGCGGGAGTCAATGAGCAGTTCTTC.

The rearrangement joins TRBV27 to TRBJ2-7; no definite D call. CDR3 length: 14 residues. Deletions cut 2 bases from V and 2 bases from J, with 10 bases between. From germline, CDR1 is MNHEY and CDR2 SMNVEV (reference sequence). CDR3 sequence (DNA): TGTGCCAGCAGTTTACTCCCAGTGGCCTACGAGCAGTACTTC. Translation: CASSLLPVAYEQYF.

This chain uses TRBV7-9 with TRBJ2-3, with 10 bases lining up with TRBD2. Per the germline V gene, CDR1 is SEHNR and CDR2 is FQNEAQ (reference sequence). Unmatched junction bases numbered 10, after V lost 4 bases and J lost 6 bases. The CDR3 consists of 16 residues. The CDR3 protein is CASSSPSLAGADTQYF. DNA of the CDR3: TGTGCCAGCAGCTCCCCCAGCCTAGCGGGAGCCGATACGCAGTATTTT. Supplemented by reference TRBV7-9 and TRBJ2-3, the full variable domain reads DTGVSQNPRHKITKRGQNVTFRCDPISEHNRLYWYRQTLGQGPEFLTYFQNEAQLEKSRLLSDRFSAERPKGSFSTLEIQRTEQGDSAMYLCASSSPSLAGADTQYFGPGTRLTVL.

The chain combines TRBV18 with TRBJ2-2, with 10 bases lining up with TRBD1. V dropped 7 bases and J dropped 2; count of bases not matched to a gene: 4. This CDR3 is 15 amino acids long. CDR1 is KGHSH, CDR2 LQKENI, per germline. In nucleotides, the CDR3 is TGTGCCAGCTTACGACAGGGGGCTAACACCGGGGAGCTGTTTTTT. Its protein product is CASLRQGANTGELFF.

The chain joins TRBV5-8 to TRBJ2-2, with 11 bases aligning to TRBD2. Trimming at V came to 1 base and at J to 3 bases, leaving 5 bases not matched to a gene. Germline CDR1 and CDR2: SGHTS and YDEGEE. This CDR3 comprises 17 residues. Written as DNA, the CDR3 is TGTGCCAGCAGCTTGCTTAGCGGGAGGGCCGACACCGGGGAGCTGTTTTTT. It specifies CASSLLSGRADTGELFF.

This chain joins TRBV7-9 and TRBJ2-5; the D gene is possibly TRBD1 (6 bases). V dropped 4 bases and J dropped 5 bases, with 17 bases sitting between them. The CDR3 consists of 15 residues. Looked up from germline, CDR1 is SEHNR and CDR2 is FQNEAQ (reference sequence). The CDR3 nucleotides are TGTGCCAGCAGCTCGCCAACAGGGTATAGGGAGACCCAGTACTTC. Protein: CASSSPTGYRETQYF.

This rearrangement joins TRBV28 to TRBJ1-5; a weak D match, TRBD1 (6 bases). The CDR3 covers 16 residues. V dropped 5 bases and J dropped 5 bases, with 19 bases sitting between them. In germline, CDR1 is MDHEN, CDR2 SYDVKM. CDR3 DNA sequence: TGTGCCAGCAGTCCAAACCGGGGGCGAGGTTATCAGCCCCAGCATTTT. It yields the protein CASSPNRGRGYQPQHF.

This clone has more than one count but fewer than ten. Additional DNA sequences in this sample encode the identical CDR3. This chain links TRBV27 with TRBJ1-2; TRBD1 matches 9 bases. Germline CDR1 MNHEY, CDR2 SMNVEV (reference sequence). This CDR3 has 13 amino acids. V was clipped by 1 base and J by 6 bases; unmatched bases: 0. The CDR3, as DNA: TGTGCCAGCAGTTTATACAGGGGGCATGGCTACACCTTC. Translation gives CASSLYRGHGYTF.